This T cell receptor beta chain was recovered during a study of Ad26.COV2.S vaccination and SARS-CoV-2 variants (dated by TCRdb to the early 2020s). About the investigation overall: Vaccine-arm donors came from COV1001, a multicentre, randomized, double-blind, placebo-controlled phase I-IIa trial of Ad26.COV2.S in healthy adults. Dosing of Ad26.COV2.S was intramuscular, at either 5x10^10 or 1x10^11 viral particles, delivered as one shot or as two shots spaced 56 days apart. TCRbeta repertoire sequencing served as the tool for gauging how specific and how broad the SARS-CoV-2-reactive T cell receptors were following Ad26.COV2.S vaccination. A total of approximately 30 samples were included in the TCR-sequenced set, comprising 19 Ad26.COV2.S vaccine recipients, 5 placebo recipients and 8 SARS-CoV-2 convalescent individuals. Participants in the trial were split at random into five groups of five each, receiving low-dose or high-dose Ad26.COV2.S once or twice, or else placebo on both occasions. Blinding of investigators to trial group allocation was maintained during experiments and outcome assessment.

The immunoSEQ Assay was the method used to sequence TCRbeta CDR3 regions. After extraction, genomic DNA underwent amplification by bias-controlled multiplex PCR, followed by high-throughput sequencing. In the paper's pipeline: Collapsing and filtering of sequences were performed to quantify the absolute abundance of each unique TCRbeta CDR3 region. T cell fraction was estimated by normalizing TCRbeta template counts to usable DNA, which was measured by amplifying reference genes present in all nucleated cells. Repertoire TCRs were annotated as SARS-CoV-2-specific by exact matching of V gene, CDR3 amino acid sequence and J gene to a known reactive TCR set. The reference SARS-CoV-2 TCR set was obtained from MIRA and was filtered for enrichment in COVID-19-positive ImmuneCODE repertoires, whereby public or cross-reactive TCRs were removed. Using the MIRA antigens, annotated TCRs were further analysed by specific ORF or by position within an ORF. Breadth was defined as annotated unique rearrangements over total unique productive rearrangements; depth was the summed frequency of those rearrangements. Two-sided Wilcoxon rank-sum tests were used to compare TCR breadth between groups. TCRdb mirrors the immuneACCESS table, restricted to in-frame sequences. Some clones are absent from its copies; in checked studies, under half trace to an unresolved V gene, and the reason for the others is unknown. The V and J calls and clone size come from that table; D and trimming were worked out from the DNA. The sample table lists 350,000 to 500,000 clones, approximately 90% of them with a count of one. The ten largest clones represent 3.5% to 4% of the sample.

Findings and caveats that apply to the study as a whole: According to the authors, total T cell responses may have been underestimated by the TCR breadth and depth analyses. Vaccine and placebo recipients had comparable non-spike TCR breadth, which fits with the vaccine containing only spike. The study was not powered to compare responses between vaccine doses or regimens. After vaccination, substantial breadth of spike-specific CD8+ and CD4+ T cell responses was reported. Ad26.COV2.S recipients had higher spike-specific TCR breadth than placebo recipients (P = 0.0014).

V was cut back by 0 bases and J by 3 bases, leaving a gap of 6 bases between them. Counted from cysteine to phenylalanine, this CDR3 has 14 amino acids. Only the CDR3 part of the read is kept: 42 bases, read in frame from the first base. For CDR1 and CDR2, the germline V gene lists SGHRS and YFSETQ. The treatment or condition label, as the study defines it: roughly 18 received Ad26.COV2.S at low or high dose, single or two shots; 5 received placebo; per-sample allocation not given. Repertoires of vaccine and placebo recipients were sequenced from samples collected on day 63 after the first injection. In Cohort 1b, 25 adults aged 18-55 years were enrolled at a single site in Boston, USA, between 29 July and 7 August 2020. Ad26.COV2.S consisted of a replication-incompetent adenovirus type 26 vector by which a prefusion-stabilized SARS-CoV-2 spike protein from the original Wuhan strain was expressed.

This clone showed up just once. Its antigen remains unidentified. No per-base quality is available; no much larger clone lies one base away. The sample was peripheral blood, taken in a trial of Ad26.COV2.S vaccine versus placebo. The TCR was taken from a person aged 18-60 years who received the Ad26.COV2.S COVID-19 vaccine or a placebo. Recombination connected TRBV5-1 to TRBJ2-2; a confident D gene designation cannot be given. The CDR3: CASSLAGYTGELFF. The nucleotide sequence is given as TGCGCCAGCAGCTTGGCAGGATACACCGGGGAGCTGTTTTTT.